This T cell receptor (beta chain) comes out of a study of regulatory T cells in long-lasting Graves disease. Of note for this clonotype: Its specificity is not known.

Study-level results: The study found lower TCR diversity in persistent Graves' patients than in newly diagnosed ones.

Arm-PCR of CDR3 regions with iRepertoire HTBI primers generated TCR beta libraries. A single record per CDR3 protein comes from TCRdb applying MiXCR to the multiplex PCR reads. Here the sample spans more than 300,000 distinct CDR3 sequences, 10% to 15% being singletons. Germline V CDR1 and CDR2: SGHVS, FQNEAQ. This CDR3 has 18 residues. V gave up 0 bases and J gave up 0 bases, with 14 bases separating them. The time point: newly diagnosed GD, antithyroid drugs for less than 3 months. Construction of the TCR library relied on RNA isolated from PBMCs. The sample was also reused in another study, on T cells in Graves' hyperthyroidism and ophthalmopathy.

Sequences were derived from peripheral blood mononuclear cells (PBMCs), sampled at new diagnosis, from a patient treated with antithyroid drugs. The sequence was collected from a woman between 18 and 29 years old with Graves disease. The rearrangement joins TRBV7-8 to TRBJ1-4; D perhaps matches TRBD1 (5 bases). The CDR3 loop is CASSLAGTLSATNEKLFF. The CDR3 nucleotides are TGTGCCAGCAGCTTAGCAGGGACTCTCTCTGCAACTAATGAAAAACTGTTTTTT.